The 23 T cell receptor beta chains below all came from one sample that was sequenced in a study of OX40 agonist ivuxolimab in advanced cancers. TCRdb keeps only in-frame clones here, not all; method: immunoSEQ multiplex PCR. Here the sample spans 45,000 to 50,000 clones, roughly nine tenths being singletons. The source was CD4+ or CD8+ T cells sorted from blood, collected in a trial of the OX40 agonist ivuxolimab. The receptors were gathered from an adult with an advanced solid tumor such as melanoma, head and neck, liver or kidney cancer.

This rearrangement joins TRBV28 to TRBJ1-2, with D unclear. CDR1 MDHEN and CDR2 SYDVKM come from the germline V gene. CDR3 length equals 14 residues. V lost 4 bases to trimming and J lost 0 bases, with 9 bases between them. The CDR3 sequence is CASSSDYPNYGYTF. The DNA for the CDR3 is TGTGCCAGCAGTTCGGACTATCCTAACTATGGCTACACCTTC.

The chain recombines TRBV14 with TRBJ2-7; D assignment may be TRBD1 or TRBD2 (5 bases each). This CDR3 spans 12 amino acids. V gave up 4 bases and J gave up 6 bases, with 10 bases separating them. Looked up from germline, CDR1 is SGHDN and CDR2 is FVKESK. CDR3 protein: CASSPLRGEQYF. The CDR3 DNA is TGTGCCAGCAGCCCCCTGAGGGGCGAGCAGTACTTC.

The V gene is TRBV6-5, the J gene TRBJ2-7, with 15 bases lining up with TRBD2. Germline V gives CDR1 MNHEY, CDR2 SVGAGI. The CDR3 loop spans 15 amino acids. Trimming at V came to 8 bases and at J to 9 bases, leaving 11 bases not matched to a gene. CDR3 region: CASGPGTSGRSGQYF. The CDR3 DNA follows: TGTGCCAGCGGCCCTGGGACTAGCGGGAGGAGTGGGCAGTACTTC.

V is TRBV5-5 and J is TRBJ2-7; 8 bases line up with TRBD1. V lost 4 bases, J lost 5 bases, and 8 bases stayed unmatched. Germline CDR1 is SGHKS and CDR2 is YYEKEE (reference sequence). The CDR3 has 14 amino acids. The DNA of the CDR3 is TGTGCCAGCAGCGTCCGGGACAGGCTCAACGAGCAGTACTTC. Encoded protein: CASSVRDRLNEQYF.

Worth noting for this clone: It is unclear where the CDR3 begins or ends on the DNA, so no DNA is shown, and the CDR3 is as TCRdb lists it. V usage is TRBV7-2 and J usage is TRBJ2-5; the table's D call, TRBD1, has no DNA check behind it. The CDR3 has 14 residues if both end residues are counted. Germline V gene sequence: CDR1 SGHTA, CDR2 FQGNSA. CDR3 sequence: CASSFGPGAYEQYF.

The CDR3 loop is CASSLFPTGVGANVLTF. CDR3 DNA: TGTGCCAGCAGTCTGTTCCCCACAGGGGTTGGGGCCAACGTCCTGACTTTC. The V call is TRBV2, the J call TRBJ2-6; 7 bases map to TRBD1. This CDR3 is 17 amino acids long. Unmatched junction bases numbered 10, after V lost 5 bases and J lost 3 bases. Germline assignment: CDR1 SNHLY and CDR2 FYNNEI.

CDR3 in DNA: TGTGCCAGCAGTTACCCAGGGAGCGCCCACGAGCAGTACTTC. Its translation: CASSYPGSAHEQYF. V usage is TRBV6-5 and J usage is TRBJ2-5; D is possibly TRBD1 or TRBD2 (5 bases each). With the DNA end fitting TRBJ2-7 better, the J assignment may be wrong. CDR1 is MNHEY, CDR2 SVGAGI, per germline. The CDR3 runs 14 residues.

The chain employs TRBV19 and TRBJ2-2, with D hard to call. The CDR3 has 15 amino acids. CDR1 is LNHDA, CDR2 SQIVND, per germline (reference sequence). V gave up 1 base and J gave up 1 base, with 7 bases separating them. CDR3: CASSIAGENTGELFF. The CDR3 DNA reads TGTGCCAGTAGTATAGCCGGCGAGAACACCGGGGAGCTGTTTTTT.

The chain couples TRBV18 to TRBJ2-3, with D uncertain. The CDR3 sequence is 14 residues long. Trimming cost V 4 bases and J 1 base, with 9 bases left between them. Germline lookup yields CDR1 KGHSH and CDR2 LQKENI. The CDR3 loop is CASSLSPRTDTQYF. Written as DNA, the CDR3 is TGTGCCAGCTCACTCTCCCCGCGCACAGATACGCAGTATTTT.

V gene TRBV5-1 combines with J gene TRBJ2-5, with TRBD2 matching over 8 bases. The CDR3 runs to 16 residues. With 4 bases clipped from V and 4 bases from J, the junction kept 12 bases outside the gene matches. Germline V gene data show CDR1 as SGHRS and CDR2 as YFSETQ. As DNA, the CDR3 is TGCGCCAGCAGCCCTAGCGGCGGACTAGCAGGAGAGACCCAGTACTTC. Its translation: CASSPSGGLAGETQYF. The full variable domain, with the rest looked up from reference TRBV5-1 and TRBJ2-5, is KAGVTQTPRYLIKTRGQQVTLSCSPISGHRSVSWYQQTPGQGLQFLFEYFSETQRNKGNFPGRFSGRQFSNSRSEMNVSTLELGDSALYLCASSPSGGLAGETQYFGPGTRLLVL.

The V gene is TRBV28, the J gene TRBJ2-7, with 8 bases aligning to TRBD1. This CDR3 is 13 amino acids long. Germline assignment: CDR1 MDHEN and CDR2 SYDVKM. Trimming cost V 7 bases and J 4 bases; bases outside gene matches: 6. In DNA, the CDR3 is TGTGCCAGCACCCTATACAGGGGGTACGAGCAGTACTTC. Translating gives CASTLYRGYEQYF.

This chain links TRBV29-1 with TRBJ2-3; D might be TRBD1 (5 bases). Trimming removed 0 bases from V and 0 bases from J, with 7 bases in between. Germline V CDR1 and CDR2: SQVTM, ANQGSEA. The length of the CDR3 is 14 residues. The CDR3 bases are TGCAGCGTTGAAGACAGGGCTAGCACAGATACGCAGTATTTT. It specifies CSVEDRASTDTQYF.

The CDR3 protein is CASSEGDRGSQPQHF. The DNA of the CDR3 is TGTGCCAGCAGTGAAGGTGACAGGGGAAGCCAGCCCCAGCATTTT. The V and J genes are TRBV6-1 and TRBJ1-5, with 8 bases fitting TRBD1. The CDR3 sequence is 15 residues long. In germline, CDR1 is MNHNS, CDR2 SASEGT. The J segment lost 7 bases and the V segment lost 1 base, leaving 6 bases of the junction unmatched.

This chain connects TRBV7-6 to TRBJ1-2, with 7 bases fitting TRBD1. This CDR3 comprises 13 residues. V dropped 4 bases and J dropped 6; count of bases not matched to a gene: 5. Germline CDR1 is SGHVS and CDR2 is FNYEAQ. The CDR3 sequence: CASSSGQVDGYTF. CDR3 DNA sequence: TGTGCCAGCAGCTCCGGACAGGTCGATGGCTACACCTTC. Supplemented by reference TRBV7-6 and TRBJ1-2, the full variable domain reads GAGVSQSPRYKVTKRGQDVALRCDPISGHVSLYWYRQALGQGPEFLTYFNYEAQQDKSGLPNDRFSAERPEGSISTLTIQRTEQRDSAMYRCASSSGQVDGYTFGSGTRLTVV.

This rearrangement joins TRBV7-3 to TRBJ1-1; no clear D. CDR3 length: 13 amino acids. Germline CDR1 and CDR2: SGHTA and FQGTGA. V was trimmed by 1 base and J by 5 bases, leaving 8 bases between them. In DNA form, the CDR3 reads TGTGCCAGCAGCTTAAATTCGTGGACTGAAGCTTTCTTT. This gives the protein CASSLNSWTEAFF. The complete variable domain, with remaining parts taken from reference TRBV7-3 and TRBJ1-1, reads GAGVSQTPSNKVTEKGKYVELRCDPISGHTALYWYRQSLGQGPEFLIYFQGTGAADDSGLPNDRFFAVRPEGSVSTLKIQRTERGDSAVYLCASSLNSWTEAFFGQGTRLTVV.

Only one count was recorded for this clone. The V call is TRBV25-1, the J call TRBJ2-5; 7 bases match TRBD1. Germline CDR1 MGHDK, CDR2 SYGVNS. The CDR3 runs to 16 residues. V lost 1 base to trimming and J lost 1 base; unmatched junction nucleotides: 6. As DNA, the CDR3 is TGTGCCAGCAGTGAATTAGGGGGACAGACCCAAGAGACCCAGTACTTC. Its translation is CASSELGGQTQETQYF. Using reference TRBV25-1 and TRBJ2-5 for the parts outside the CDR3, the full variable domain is EADIYQTPRYLVIGTGKKITLECSQTMGHDKMYWYQQDPGMELHLIHYSYGVNSTEKGDLSSESTVSRIRTEHFPLTLESARPSHTSQYLCASSELGGQTQETQYFGPGTRLLVL.

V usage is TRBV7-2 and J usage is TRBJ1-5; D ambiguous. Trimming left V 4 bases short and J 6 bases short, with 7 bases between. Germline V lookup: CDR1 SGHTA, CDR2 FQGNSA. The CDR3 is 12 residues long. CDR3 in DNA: TGTGCCAGCAGCTCCCCGGCTCAGCCCCAGCATTTT. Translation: CASSSPAQPQHF.

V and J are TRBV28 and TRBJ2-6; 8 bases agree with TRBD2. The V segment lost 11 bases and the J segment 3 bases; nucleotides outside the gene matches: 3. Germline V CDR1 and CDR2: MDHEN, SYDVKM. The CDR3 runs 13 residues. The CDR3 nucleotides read TGTGCCGCGGGGGGCGGTGGGGCCAACGTCCTGACTTTC. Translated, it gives CAAGGGGANVLTF. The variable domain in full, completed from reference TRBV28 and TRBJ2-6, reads DVKVTQSSRYLVKRTGEKVFLECVQDMDHENMFWYRQDPGLGLRLIYFSYDVKMKEKGDIPEGYSVSREKKERFSLILESASTNQTSMYLCAAGGGGANVLTFGAGSRLTVL.

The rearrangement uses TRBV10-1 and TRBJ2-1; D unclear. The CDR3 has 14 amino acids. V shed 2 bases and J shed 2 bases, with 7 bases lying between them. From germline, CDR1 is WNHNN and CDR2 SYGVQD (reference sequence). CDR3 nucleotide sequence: TGCGCCAGCAGTGAGCGTCAGACCTACAATGAGCAGTTCTTC. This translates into CASSERQTYNEQFF.

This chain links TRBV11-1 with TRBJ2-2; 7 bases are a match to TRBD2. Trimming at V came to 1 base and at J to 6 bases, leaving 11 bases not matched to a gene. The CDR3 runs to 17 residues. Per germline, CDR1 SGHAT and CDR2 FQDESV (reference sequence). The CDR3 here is CASSLVPGRGEAGELFF. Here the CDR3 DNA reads TGTGCCAGCAGCTTAGTCCCTGGGAGGGGAGAAGCCGGGGAGCTGTTTTTT.

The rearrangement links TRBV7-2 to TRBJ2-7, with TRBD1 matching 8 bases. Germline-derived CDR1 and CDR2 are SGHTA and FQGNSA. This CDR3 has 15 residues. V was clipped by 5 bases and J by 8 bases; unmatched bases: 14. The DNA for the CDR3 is TGTGCCAGCAGCCTCGGACAGGGAACCTACTTCAAGCAGTACTTC. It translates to CASSLGQGTYFKQYF.

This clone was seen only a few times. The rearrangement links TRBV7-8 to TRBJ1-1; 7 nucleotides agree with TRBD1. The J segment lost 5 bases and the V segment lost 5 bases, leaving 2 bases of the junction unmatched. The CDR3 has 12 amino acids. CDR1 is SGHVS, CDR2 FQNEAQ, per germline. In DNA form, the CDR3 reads TGTGCCAGCAGCCAGACAGGGACTGAAGCTTTCTTT. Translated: CASSQTGTEAFF.

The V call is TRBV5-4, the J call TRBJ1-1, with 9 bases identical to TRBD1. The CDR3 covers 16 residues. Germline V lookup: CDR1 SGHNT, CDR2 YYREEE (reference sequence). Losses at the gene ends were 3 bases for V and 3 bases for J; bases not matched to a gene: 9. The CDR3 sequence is CASSWGTGLGDTEAFF. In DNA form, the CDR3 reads TGTGCCAGCAGCTGGGGGACAGGGCTAGGGGACACTGAAGCTTTCTTT.